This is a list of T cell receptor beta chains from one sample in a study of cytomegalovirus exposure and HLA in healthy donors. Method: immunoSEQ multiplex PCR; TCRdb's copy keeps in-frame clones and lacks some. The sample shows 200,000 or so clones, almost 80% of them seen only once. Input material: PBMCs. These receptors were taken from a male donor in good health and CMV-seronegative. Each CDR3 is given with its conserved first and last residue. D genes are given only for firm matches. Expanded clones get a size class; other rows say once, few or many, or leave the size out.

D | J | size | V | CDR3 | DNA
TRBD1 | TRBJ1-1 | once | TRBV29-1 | CSVRIPGQGVEAFF | TGCAGCGTCCGGATACCGGGACAGGGAGTTGAAGCTTTCTTT
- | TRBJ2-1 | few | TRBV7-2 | CASSLHQGTEQFF | TGTGCCAGCAGCCTTCACCAGGGAACTGAGCAGTTCTTC
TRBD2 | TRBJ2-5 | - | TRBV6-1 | CASRIGLVEETQYF | TGTGCCAGCAGGATAGGACTAGTGGAAGAGACCCAGTACTTC
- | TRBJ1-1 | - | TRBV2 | CASRGSIPHTEAFF | TGTGCCAGCAGGGGCTCAATCCCTCACACTGAAGCTTTCTTT
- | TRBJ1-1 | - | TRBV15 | CATSFNFGGTEAFF | TGTGCCACCAGCTTCAATTTCGGTGGTACTGAAGCTTTCTTT
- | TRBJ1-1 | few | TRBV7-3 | CASSSDRWWTEAFF | TGTGCCAGCAGCTCCGACAGGTGGTGGACTGAAGCTTTCTTT
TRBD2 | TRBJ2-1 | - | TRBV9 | CASSVHRGGSVYNEQFF | TGTGCCAGCAGCGTCCACCGGGGCGGGAGTGTCTACAATGAGCAGTTCTTC
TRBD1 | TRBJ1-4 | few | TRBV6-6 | CASSLGQGKEKLFF | TGTGCCAGCAGCCTGGGACAGGGGAAGGAAAAACTGTTTTTT
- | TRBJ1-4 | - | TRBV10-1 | CASRRVQDNEKLFF | TGCGCCAGCAGGAGAGTACAGGACAATGAAAAACTGTTTTTT
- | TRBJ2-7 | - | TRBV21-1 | CASSNRDRFYEQYF | TGTGCCAGCAGCAACCGGGACAGGTTTTACGAGCAGTACTTC
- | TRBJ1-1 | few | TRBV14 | CASSQVSSGTEAFF | TGTGCCAGCAGCCAGGTTTCCTCGGGCACTGAAGCTTTCTTT
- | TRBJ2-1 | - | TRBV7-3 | CASSPHAGTQFF | TGTGCCAGCAGCCCCCACGCGGGAACGCAGTTCTTC
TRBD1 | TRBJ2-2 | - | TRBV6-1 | CASRGQGADTGELFF | TGTGCCAGCAGGGGACAGGGGGCGGACACCGGGGAGCTGTTTTTT
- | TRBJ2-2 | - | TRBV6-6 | CASSYSGHMNTGELFF | TGTGCCAGCAGTTACTCCGGACATATGAACACCGGGGAGCTGTTTTTT
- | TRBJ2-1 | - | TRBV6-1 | CASSRSYNEQFF | TGTGCCAGCAGTCGTTCCTACAATGAGCAGTTCTTC
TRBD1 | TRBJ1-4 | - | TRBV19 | CASSFSGTANEKLFF | TGTGCCAGTAGTTTCTCCGGGACAGCTAATGAAAAACTGTTTTTT
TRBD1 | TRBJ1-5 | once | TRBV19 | CASSNAVGQGIMGQPQHF | TGTGCCAGTAGTAATGCGGTAGGACAGGGAATAATGGGCCAGCCCCAGCATTTT
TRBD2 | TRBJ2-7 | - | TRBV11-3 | CASSQGPPGLAVSEQYF | TGTGCCAGCAGCCAGGGGCCGCCGGGACTAGCGGTTTCCGAGCAGTACTTC
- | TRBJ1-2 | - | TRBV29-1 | CSVEAGAYGYTF | TGCAGCGTTGAGGCAGGGGCCTATGGCTACACCTTC
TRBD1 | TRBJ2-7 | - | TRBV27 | CASSDRGTEQYF | TGTGCCAGCAGTGACAGGGGCACCGAGCAGTACTTC
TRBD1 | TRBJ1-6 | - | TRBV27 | CASSLRTGQETLLDSPLHF | TGTGCCAGCAGTCTTCGAACGGGACAGGAGACTTTGTTAGATTCACCCCTCCACTTT
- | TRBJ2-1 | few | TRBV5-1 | CASSLTGATEQFF | TGCGCCAGCAGCTTGACGGGAGCAACCGAGCAGTTCTTC
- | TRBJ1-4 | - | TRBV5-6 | CASSPGGEKLFF | TGTGCCAGCTCCCCGGGTGGAGAAAAACTGTTTTTT
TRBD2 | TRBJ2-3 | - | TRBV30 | CALRSTRLAGVSDTQYF | TGTGCCTTGCGCTCCACGAGACTAGCGGGAGTTTCAGATACGCAGTATTTT
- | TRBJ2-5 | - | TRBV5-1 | CASSLQGRGETQYF | TGCGCCAGCAGCTTGCAAGGGAGGGGGGAGACCCAGTACTTC
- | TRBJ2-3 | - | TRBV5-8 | CASSIDGRRETDTQYF | TGTGCCAGCAGCATTGACGGGCGACGGGAAACAGATACGCAGTATTTT